This TCR beta chain was profiled in a study of blood T cell repertoires in COVID-19 (TCRdb year 2020). At the level of the whole study: Collaborator samples came from the United States, Italy and Spain and covered acute and convalescent phases of COVID-19. The prospective study material was composed of cDNA or gDNA derived from T cells, B-cell-depleted T cells, or PBMCs. The dataset comprised deeply sampled blood TCRbeta repertoires from subjects exposed to, actively infected with, or recovered from COVID-19. The repertoires were released in a freely available public database intended as a resource for research on the immune response to SARS-CoV-2. The samples were drawn from two sources: the first 160 participants of the ongoing ImmuneRACE study, and 1,000 to 1,500 subjects contributed by 6 global collaborators. Sample metadata almost always included a de-identified subject ID, COVID-19 status, age in years and sex. Where available, HLA class I and class II types were obtained from metadata supplied by the sample provider rather than from assay-based typing.

A note on this clone: What this receptor recognizes is not known. Nothing much larger sits one base from this clone, and base qualities are not available.

TCRbeta CDR3 regions were amplified from genomic DNA using the immunoSEQ Assay, a bias-controlled multiplex PCR. Under the source paper's analysis protocol: The number of nucleated cells in each sample was estimated from the amplification of reference gene primers within the assay. Sequence reads were collapsed and filtered to measure the absolute abundance of every unique TCRbeta CDR3 rearrangement. For each sample, productive Simpson clonality was calculated as the square root of Simpson's diversity index across productive rearrangements. The table was pulled from immuneACCESS by TCRdb, which kept in-frame rearrangements only. Such tables lose some clones; where checked, under half of the loss comes from unresolved V genes, and the rest has no known cause. D and trimming were read from the DNA, whereas the V and J calls and clone size are those reported in that table. Counted in this sample were approximately 76,000 clones; around 83% of them appeared once. The ten largest clones add up to about 40% of the sample.

Paper-wide results and their limitations: The amount of clinical and demographic metadata varied by source and participant and was provided uncurated.

Each collaborating institution followed its own protocols to collect whole blood in K2EDTA tubes. For TCRbeta analysis, collaborators shipped samples in one of three forms: frozen whole blood, isolated PBMCs, or DNA extracted from either of those sample types. The CDR3 covers 15 residues, taking in both the cysteine and the phenylalanine. Here the CDR3 DNA is all that survives: 45 bases in frame from base 1. At the junction V is shortened by 5 bases and J by 6 bases; bases outside the gene matches: 7. The germline V gene yields MNHEY for CDR1 and SVGAGI for CDR2. The chain was built from TRBV6-5 and TRBJ2-2, with 9 bases matching TRBD1. The sample consisted of peripheral blood. The sequence was collected from a woman at least 80 years old with active or convalescent COVID-19. The DNA sequence is TGTGCCAGCAGTCCGGACAGGGGTTGGGCCGGGGAGCTGTTTTTT. The translation is CASSPDRGWAGELFF.